The sequence of this T cell receptor (beta chain) was determined in a study of blood T cells in healthy people across ages. On this clonotype: Its antigen is unidentified.

Study outcomes and limitations: Diversity estimates from one million T cells were considered underestimates.

Primed by a sample-barcoded 5' primer and a J-beta primer mix, a second PCR proceeded for roughly 7 to 12 cycles. Researchers report that a template-switch adaptor with 12 random nucleotides tagged each cDNA molecule. TCRdb re-called the 5' RACE reads through MiXCR, storing one row per CDR3 protein. The sample holds around 1.5 million distinct CDR3 sequences, about 35% seen once. Germline CDR1 and CDR2: SGHAT and FQNNGV. The V end was cut by 5 bases, the J end by 6 bases, with 7 bases between. This CDR3 spans 12 amino acids. The receptor's source is a woman younger than 45 in good health. This chain links TRBV11-2 with TRBJ2-2; D is ambiguous. Input material: blood. CDR3 loop: CASSRVAGELFF. The DNA of the CDR3 is TGTGCCAGCAGCCGGGTGGCCGGGGAGCTGTTTTTT.